This T cell receptor beta chain is from a study of control samples from healthy donors and cancer patients. The CDR3 length is 15 residues. Trimming pared 5 bases from V and 1 base from J, leaving 14 bases between. Germline CDR1 and CDR2: SGHVS and FQNEAQ. The protocol was immunoSEQ multiplex PCR, while the TCRdb copy is restricted to in-frame clones and leaves out a portion. The data show approximately 85,000 clones, roughly nine tenths seen once. The receptor's source is a woman aged 55-69 years in good health. The material sequenced was blood. The gene calls are TRBV7-8 and TRBJ1-1, with a tentative D call TRBD1 (6 bases). The CDR3 loop is CASSLRRDTNTEAFF. CDR3 nucleotides: TGTGCCAGCAGCCTTCGAAGGGACACGAACACTGAAGCTTTCTTT.